This T cell receptor beta chain was identified during a study of beta chain features in type 1 diabetes. Study findings and constraints: The study found moderately but significantly shorter TCRB CDR3s in all four CD4+ subsets of Type 1 diabetes patients.

Trimming removed 5 bases from V and 1 base from J; junction bases left unmatched: 1. The CDR3 totals 13 residues. Per germline, CDR1 SNHLY and CDR2 FYNNEI. The sequenced template was cDNA made from the entire isolated RNA. Method: immunoSEQ multiplex PCR; TCRdb's copy keeps in-frame clones and lacks some. The sample carries 40,000 to 65,000 clones, 55% to 70% recorded once. The single heparinised draw taken from each donor contained around 110 mL of blood on average. This clone was detected only once. Its antigen is currently unknown. Sequencing input: stem cell memory CD4+ T cells from blood. This receptor was obtained from a woman under 40 with type 1 diabetes. This sequence joins TRBV2 and TRBJ1-1; TRBD1 matches 7 bases. CDR3 residues: CASSRGPNTEAFF. Written as DNA, the CDR3 is TGTGCCAGCAGTAGGGGGCCGAACACTGAAGCTTTCTTT.